A single sample is the source of the 30 T cell receptor beta chains below, sequenced in a study of blood T cell repertoires in COVID-19. Repertoires were generated with immunoSEQ multiplex PCR, while TCRdb's copy carries only in-frame clones and drops some. The repertoire holds 250,000 to 300,000 clones, with around 84% as singletons. The sample taken for sequencing was peripheral blood. These receptors were collected from a woman aged 55-70 years with COVID-19, enrolled during active disease.

The rearrangement joins TRBV24-1 to TRBJ2-2; D unclear. Trimming removed 8 bases at V and 6 bases at J, with 12 bases between. This CDR3 has 13 residues. Germline V CDR1 and CDR2: KGHDR, SFDVKD. The CDR3 sequence: CATIMIRSGELFF. The CDR3 coding sequence is TGTGCCACCATTATGATCAGATCCGGGGAGCTGTTTTTT.

This chain links TRBV7-9 with TRBJ2-2; D remains unclear. CDR1 and CDR2 from the germline V gene are SEHNR and FQNEAQ (reference sequence). The CDR3 is made up of 12 amino acids. Trimming left V 2 bases short and J 6 bases short, with 4 bases between. The CDR3 region has the DNA TGTGCCAGCAGCTTACCGGCCGGGGAGCTGTTTTTT. Translated: CASSLPAGELFF. Variable domain in full (rest from reference TRBV7-9 and TRBJ2-2): DTGVSQNPRHKITKRGQNVTFRCDPISEHNRLYWYRQTLGQGPEFLTYFQNEAQLEKSRLLSDRFSAERPKGSFSTLEIQRTEQGDSAMYLCASSLPAGELFFGEGSRLTVL.

The chain recombines TRBV27 with TRBJ1-6, with 7 nucleotides matching TRBD1. V gave up 6 bases and J gave up 9 bases; unmatched junction bases: 14. Germline V gene lookup returns CDR1 MNHEY and CDR2 SMNVEV (reference sequence). The CDR3 is 16 amino acids. This CDR3 reads CASSPSPQGRGSPLHF. For the CDR3, the DNA is TGTGCCAGCAGCCCATCACCACAGGGGCGCGGTTCACCCCTCCACTTT.

The V gene is TRBV24-1, the J gene TRBJ1-2, with no clear D. The V gene's germline CDR1 is KGHDR and CDR2 SFDVKD. The CDR3 totals 13 residues. V gave up 4 bases and J gave up 3 bases, with 8 bases separating them. The CDR3 reads CATSDSFDYGYTF. The CDR3 bases are TGTGCCACCAGTGACAGTTTTGACTATGGCTACACCTTC.

This chain joins TRBV5-1 and TRBJ2-7; TRBD1 might be the D (6 bases). CDR1 and CDR2 (germline): SGHRS, YFSETQ. This CDR3 is built from 13 residues. Trimming removed 1 base at V and 5 bases at J, with 10 bases between. The CDR3 sequence is CASSLQGRDEQYF. The CDR3 region has the DNA TGCGCCAGCAGCTTGCAGGGGCGGGACGAGCAGTACTTC.

The chain combines TRBV5-1 with TRBJ2-4; TRBD2 matches at 12 bases. The germline V gene has CDR1 SGHRS and CDR2 YFSETQ. Germline trimming cut 1 base from V and 8 bases from J; bases unmatched to any gene: 1. This CDR3 contains 14 residues. The CDR3 DNA sequence: TGCGCCAGCAGCTTGTCTAGCGGGAGGGACATTCAGTACTTC. As protein: CASSLSSGRDIQYF.

The V and J genes are TRBV6-5 and TRBJ2-7; D might be TRBD2 (5 bases). V was cut by 7 bases and J by 0 bases, with 16 bases left in between. Looked up from germline, CDR1 is MNHEY and CDR2 is SVGAGI. The CDR3 is 15 amino acids. CDR3: CASTPTSGSSYEQYF. The CDR3 nucleotides are TGTGCCAGCACCCCCACATCGGGGAGCTCCTACGAGCAGTACTTC.

The genes are TRBV2 and TRBJ2-2, with 8 nucleotides matching TRBD1. J lost 1 base, V lost 8 bases, and 3 bases had no gene match. Germline CDR1 and CDR2: SNHLY and FYNNEI. CDR3 length equals 14 residues. CDR3 sequence (DNA): TGTGCCAGCCGACAGGGGTTGAACACCGGGGAGCTGTTTTTT. Amino acids: CASRQGLNTGELFF.

The rearrangement links TRBV5-1 to TRBJ2-2; 7 positions agree with TRBD2. This CDR3 has 17 amino acids. Germline lookup yields CDR1 SGHRS and CDR2 YFSETQ. Trimming removed 4 bases from V and 6 bases from J; junction bases left unmatched: 15. The CDR3 DNA reads as TGCGCCAGCAGCCCCCGCGGTGCGCGGGAGACGCCCGGGGAGCTGTTTTTT. Protein sequence: CASSPRGARETPGELFF.

V usage is TRBV29-1 and J usage is TRBJ2-3, with no clear D. The germline CDR1 and CDR2 sequences are SQVTM and ANQGSEA. V was shortened by 2 bases and J by 4 bases, with 4 bases between the two germline ends. The CDR3 has 11 amino acids. CDR3 protein: CSVEPADTQYF. As DNA, the CDR3 is TGCAGCGTTGAACCCGCAGATACGCAGTATTTT.

J is TRBJ2-3 and V is TRBV3-1 (or the pseudogene TRBV3-2), with TRBD2 matching 11 bases. V gave up 0 bases and J gave up 11 bases; unmatched junction bases: 7. Germline values: CDR1 LGHDT, CDR2 YNNKEL (reference sequence). CDR3 length: 15 amino acids. The CDR3 spells CASSQDLLAGVVQYF. CDR3 sequence (DNA): TGTGCCAGCAGCCAAGACTTACTAGCGGGAGTTGTGCAGTATTTT.

V is TRBV7-3 and J is TRBJ2-1; 10 nucleotides line up with TRBD2. Looked up from germline, CDR1 is SGHTA and CDR2 is FQGTGA. The CDR3 runs 15 residues. The junction had 4 bases not matched to a gene; V was cut back by 6 bases and J by 2 bases. CDR3 residues: CASRPGTSAYNEQFF. The CDR3 DNA is TGTGCCAGCAGGCCCGGGACTAGCGCCTACAATGAGCAGTTCTTC.

Note on this clone: A junction end diverges from the germline sequence, so it may reflect a read error. The genes are TRBV6-2 or TRBV6-3 and TRBJ2-1, with 9 bases that match TRBD2. The CDR3 length is 17 residues. Germline V CDR1 and CDR2: MNHEY, SVGEGT. CDR3 sequence reads: CASSLPLAGFSHNEQFF. The CDR3 bases are TGTGCCAGCAGTTTGCCCCTAGCGGGGTTCTCCCACAATGAGCAGTTCTTC.

The V and J genes are TRBV6-1 and TRBJ1-5, with D tentatively TRBD1 (6 bases). Germline lookup yields CDR1 MNHNS and CDR2 SASEGT. Trimming removed 3 bases at V and 5 bases at J, with 11 bases between. The CDR3 covers 14 residues. CDR3: CASSEDRDHQPQHF. Written as DNA, the CDR3 is TGTGCCAGCAGTGAGGACAGAGACCATCAGCCCCAGCATTTT.

This chain uses TRBV7-8 with TRBJ1-3; TRBD1 matches at 7 bases. Germline assignment: CDR1 SGHVS and CDR2 FQNEAQ. This CDR3 region has 15 residues. Unmatched junction bases numbered 2, after V lost 3 bases and J lost 0 bases. CDR3 in amino acids: CASSLTGPSGNTIYF. The CDR3 DNA reads as TGTGCCAGCAGCTTGACAGGGCCCTCTGGAAACACCATATATTTT.

This clone was recorded only once. This chain uses TRBV6-1 with TRBJ1-5, with D possibly TRBD1 on 6 matching bases. The germline V gene has CDR1 MNHNS and CDR2 SASEGT. The CDR3 contains 16 residues. V was shortened by 3 bases and J by 2 bases, with 14 bases between the two germline ends. Here the CDR3 DNA reads TGTGCCAGCAGTGACGGACAGTCTATCGGCAATCAGCCCCAGCATTTT. Its translation is CASSDGQSIGNQPQHF.

V is TRBV5-5 and J is TRBJ1-4; TRBD1 might be the D (5 bases). In germline, CDR1 is SGHKS, CDR2 YYEKEE (reference sequence). V gave up 4 bases and J gave up 0 bases, with 10 bases separating them. CDR3 size: 15 residues. The CDR3 DNA is TGTGCCAGCAGCCCTCTAGGGGCAACTAATGAAAAACTGTTTTTT. Amino acid sequence: CASSPLGATNEKLFF.

V usage is TRBV18 and J usage is TRBJ1-2; 10 bases agree with TRBD1. V lost 3 bases, J lost 8 bases, and 9 bases stayed unmatched. CDR3 length equals 15 residues. CDR1 KGHSH and CDR2 LQKENI come from the germline V gene. The CDR3 coding sequence is TGTGCCAGCTCACCTTTGAGACAGGGGGCAGAGGGCTACACCTTC. It specifies CASSPLRQGAEGYTF.

V usage is TRBV19 and J usage is TRBJ1-1; D might be TRBD1 (5 bases). The CDR3 is made up of 14 amino acids. V lost 5 bases, J lost 10 bases, and 20 bases lay in between. Germline V gene sequence: CDR1 LNHDA, CDR2 SQIVND (reference sequence). CDR3 residues: CASSLRRFGGGAFF. The CDR3 DNA follows: TGTGCCAGTAGTCTAAGGAGGTTCGGGGGGGGAGCTTTCTTT.

This sequence joins TRBV4-2 and TRBJ1-3; tentatively, D is TRBD1 (6 bases). Between the trimmed V and J ends, which lost 1 base and 1 base, there was a span of 14 bases. Per the germline V gene, CDR1 is LGHNA and CDR2 is YNFKEQ. The length of the CDR3 is 17 residues. This chain's CDR3 is CASSQARGAESGNTIYF. The CDR3, as DNA: TGTGCCAGCAGCCAAGCCAGGGGTGCTGAATCTGGAAACACCATATATTTT.

The chain joins TRBV15 to TRBJ1-1; weak D call: TRBD1 (5 bases). This CDR3 has 15 residues. Germline CDR1 and CDR2: LNHNV and YYDKDF (reference sequence). V lost 1 base, J lost 3 bases, and 12 bases lay in between. As DNA, the CDR3 is TGTGCCACCAGCAGAGGGGGCGACGCGGACACTGAAGCTTTCTTT. This translates into CATSRGGDADTEAFF.

In this sample, this clone turned up once. This chain joins TRBV3-1 (or the pseudogene TRBV3-2) and TRBJ2-1; maybe TRBD2 (6 bases). Germline V gene data show CDR1 as LGHDT and CDR2 as YNNKEL (reference sequence). The CDR3 totals 15 residues. The ends were cut back, 0 bases at V and 4 bases at J, with 10 bases in the middle. CDR3 protein: CASSQDTSRYNEQFF. The CDR3 DNA reads TGTGCCAGCAGCCAAGACACTAGCCGGTACAATGAGCAGTTCTTC.

CDR3 nucleotides: TGTGCCTGGAGTGCTAATAGCAATCAGCCCCAGCATTTT. Its protein is CAWSANSNQPQHF. This chain connects TRBV30 to TRBJ1-5; D unresolved. V shed 1 base and J shed 0 bases, with 4 bases lying between them. From germline, CDR1 is GTSNPN and CDR2 SVGIG (reference sequence). CDR3 length: 13 residues.

J is TRBJ2-3 and V is TRBV18; 16 nucleotides match TRBD2. J gave up 0 bases and V 4 bases, and 7 bases lay outside the gene matches. The CDR3 loop spans 19 amino acids. Germline CDR1 KGHSH, CDR2 LQKENI. The CDR3 DNA sequence: TGTGCCAGCTCACGATCCGGGACTAGCGGGAGGGCTAGCACAGATACGCAGTATTTT. It codes for CASSRSGTSGRASTDTQYF.

The sample holds a few counts of this clone. The V gene is TRBV11-2, the J gene TRBJ1-3, with TRBD1 as a possible D gene (5 bases). The CDR3 consists of 13 residues. V lost 7 bases and J lost 3, with 10 bases in between. Germline lookup yields CDR1 SGHAT and CDR2 FQNNGV. CDR3 sequence: CASTLGGGNTIYF. CDR3 coding DNA: TGTGCCAGCACCCTGGGGGGTGGAAACACCATATATTTT.

The chain combines TRBV3-1 (or the pseudogene TRBV3-2) with TRBJ2-3; 8 positions match TRBD1. In germline, CDR1 is LGHDT, CDR2 YNNKEL (reference sequence). This CDR3 has 16 residues. V lost 4 bases, J lost 5 bases, and 11 bases stayed unmatched. Written as DNA, the CDR3 is TGTGCCAGCAGCCCGCCCGGGACAGGCTGGGGAGATACGCAGTATTTT. It yields the protein CASSPPGTGWGDTQYF.

The V call is TRBV7-3, the J call TRBJ2-2, with 9 bases aligning to TRBD1. CDR3 size: 16 residues. V lost 5 bases, J lost 6 bases, and 10 bases stayed unmatched. The V gene's germline CDR1 is SGHTA and CDR2 FQGTGA. CDR3 residues: CASSLRQGGYAGELFF. The DNA for the CDR3 is TGTGCCAGCAGCCTACGACAGGGGGGGTACGCCGGGGAGCTGTTTTTT.

The genes are TRBV25-1 and TRBJ2-4, with D unresolved. Trimming took 1 base from V and 1 from J, leaving 8 bases between them. The CDR3 has 15 amino acids. Germline CDR1 reads MGHDK; CDR2 reads SYGVNS. The CDR3 sequence is CASSEFGFAKNIQYF. The DNA for the CDR3 is TGTGCCAGCAGTGAATTTGGCTTCGCCAAAAACATTCAGTACTTC.

The V gene is TRBV29-1, the J gene TRBJ2-5; TRBD2 matches 8 bases. The V segment lost 1 base and the J segment 5 bases; nucleotides outside the gene matches: 0. The CDR3 runs 12 residues. CDR1 and CDR2 from the germline V gene are SQVTM and ANQGSEA. The CDR3 bases are TGCAGCGTTGAAGCGGGAGGGGAGACCCAGTACTTC. This gives the protein CSVEAGGETQYF.

The V call is TRBV18, the J call TRBJ2-3; D is perhaps TRBD1 (6 bases). Deletions cut 3 bases from V and 0 bases from J, with 16 bases between. Germline values: CDR1 KGHSH, CDR2 LQKENI. The CDR3 extends over 17 amino acids. The CDR3 coding sequence is TGTGCCAGCTCACCGTTGACAGGCCGGACTAGCACAGATACGCAGTATTTT. This sequence encodes CASSPLTGRTSTDTQYF.